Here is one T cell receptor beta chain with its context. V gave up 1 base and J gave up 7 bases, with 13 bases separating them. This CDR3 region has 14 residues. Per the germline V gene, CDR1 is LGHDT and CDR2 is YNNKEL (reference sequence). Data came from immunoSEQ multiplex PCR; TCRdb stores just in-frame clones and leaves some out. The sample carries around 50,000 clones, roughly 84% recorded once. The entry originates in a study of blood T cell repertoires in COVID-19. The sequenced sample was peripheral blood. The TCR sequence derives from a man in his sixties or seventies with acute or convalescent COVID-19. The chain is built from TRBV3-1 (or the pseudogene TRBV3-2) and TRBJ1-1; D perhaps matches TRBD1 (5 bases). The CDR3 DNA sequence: TGTGCCAGCAGCCAAGGAGGAAGCCAGGGTGAAGCTTTCTTT. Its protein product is CASSQGGSQGEAFF.